The TCR beta chain described here comes from a study of blood T cells in healthy people across ages. This clonotype was counted between two and nine times. Its antigen remains unknown. Being one base from a much bigger clone, this may be a read error. Next came a second PCR, run for about 6 to 11 cycles, which used a sample-barcoded 5' primer along with a J-beta primer mix. Using its own MiXCR run on the 5' RACE reads, TCRdb lists one record per CDR3 protein. The sample lists about 800,000 distinct CDR3 sequences; about 42% were seen once. V was trimmed by 0 bases and J by 4 bases, leaving 13 bases between them. The germline V gene encodes CDR1 SQVTM and CDR2 ANQGSEA. The CDR3 is 15 residues long. Study-wide points: Across samples, TCR beta diversity tracked strongly with naive T cell percentage.

This receptor was obtained from a man aged 80 or over in good health. V and J are TRBV29-1 and TRBJ2-1, with TRBD1 as a possible D gene (6 bases). The sequenced sample was blood. CDR3 DNA: TGCAGCGTTGAAGAGGGGGCTAGCAGATACAATGAGCAGTTCTTC. Protein product: CSVEEGASRYNEQFF.